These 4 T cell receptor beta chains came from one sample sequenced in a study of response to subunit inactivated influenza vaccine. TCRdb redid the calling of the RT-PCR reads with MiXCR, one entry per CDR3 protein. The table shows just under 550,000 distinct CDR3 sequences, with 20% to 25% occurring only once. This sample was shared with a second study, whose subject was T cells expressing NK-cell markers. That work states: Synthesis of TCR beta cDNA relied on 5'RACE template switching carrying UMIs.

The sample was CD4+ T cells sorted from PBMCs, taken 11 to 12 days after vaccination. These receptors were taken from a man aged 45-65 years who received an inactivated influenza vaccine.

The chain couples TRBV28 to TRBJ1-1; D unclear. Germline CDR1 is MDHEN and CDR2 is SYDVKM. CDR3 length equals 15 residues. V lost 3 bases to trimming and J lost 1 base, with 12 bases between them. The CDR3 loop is CASSFGLNTNTEAFF. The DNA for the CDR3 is TGTGCCAGCAGTTTCGGTTTGAATACGAACACTGAAGCTTTCTTT.

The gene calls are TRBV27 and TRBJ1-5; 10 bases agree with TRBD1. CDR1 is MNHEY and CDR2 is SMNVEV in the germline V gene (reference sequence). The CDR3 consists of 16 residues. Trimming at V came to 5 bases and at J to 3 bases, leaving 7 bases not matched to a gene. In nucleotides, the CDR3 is TGTGCCAGCAGTCCCTGGACAGGGGGGACCAATCAGCCCCAGCATTTT. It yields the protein CASSPWTGGTNQPQHF.

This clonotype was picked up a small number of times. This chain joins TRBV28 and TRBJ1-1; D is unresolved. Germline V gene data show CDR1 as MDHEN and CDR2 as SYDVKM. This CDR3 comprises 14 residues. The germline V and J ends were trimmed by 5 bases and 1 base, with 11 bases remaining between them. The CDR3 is CASSLRIPNTEAFF. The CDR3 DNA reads TGTGCCAGCAGTCTCCGTATCCCGAACACTGAAGCTTTCTTT.

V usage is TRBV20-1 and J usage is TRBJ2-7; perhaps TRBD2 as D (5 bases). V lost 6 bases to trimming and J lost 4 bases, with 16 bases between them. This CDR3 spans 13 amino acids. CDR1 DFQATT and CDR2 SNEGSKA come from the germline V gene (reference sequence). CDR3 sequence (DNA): TGCAGTGCCCCCGACCGCGCGGGTTACGAGCAGTACTTC. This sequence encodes CSAPDRAGYEQYF.